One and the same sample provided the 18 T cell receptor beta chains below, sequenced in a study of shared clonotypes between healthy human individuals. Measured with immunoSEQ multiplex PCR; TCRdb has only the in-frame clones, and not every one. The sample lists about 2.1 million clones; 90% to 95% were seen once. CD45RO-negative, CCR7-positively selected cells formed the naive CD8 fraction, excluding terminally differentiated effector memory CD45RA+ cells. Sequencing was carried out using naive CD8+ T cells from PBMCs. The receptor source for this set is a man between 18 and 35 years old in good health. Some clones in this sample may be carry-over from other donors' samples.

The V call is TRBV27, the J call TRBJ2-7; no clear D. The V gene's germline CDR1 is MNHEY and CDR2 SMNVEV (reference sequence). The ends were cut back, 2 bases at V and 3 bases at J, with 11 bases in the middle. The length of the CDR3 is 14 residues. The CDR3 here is CASSLRVGFYEQYF. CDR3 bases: TGTGCCAGCAGTTTAAGGGTCGGCTTCTACGAGCAGTACTTC.

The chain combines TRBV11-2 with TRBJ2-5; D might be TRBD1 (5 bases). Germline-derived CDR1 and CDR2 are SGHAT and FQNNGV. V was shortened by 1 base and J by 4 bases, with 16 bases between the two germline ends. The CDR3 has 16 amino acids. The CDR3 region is CASSLVLRVQGETQYF. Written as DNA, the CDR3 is TGTGCCAGCAGCTTAGTACTTAGGGTGCAGGGAGAGACCCAGTACTTC.

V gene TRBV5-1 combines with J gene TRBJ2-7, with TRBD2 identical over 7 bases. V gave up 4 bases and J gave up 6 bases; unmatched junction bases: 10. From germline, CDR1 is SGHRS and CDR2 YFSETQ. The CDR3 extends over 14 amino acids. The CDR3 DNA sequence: TGCGCCAGCAGCCTCAGGACCGGACTAGGCGAGCAGTACTTC. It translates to CASSLRTGLGEQYF.

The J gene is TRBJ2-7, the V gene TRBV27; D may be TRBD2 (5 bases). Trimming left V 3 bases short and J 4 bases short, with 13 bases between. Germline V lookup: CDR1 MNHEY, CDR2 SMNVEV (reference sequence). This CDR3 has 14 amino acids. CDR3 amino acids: CASSLVEGGYEQYF. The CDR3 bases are TGTGCCAGCAGTTTGGTAGAGGGCGGTTACGAGCAGTACTTC.

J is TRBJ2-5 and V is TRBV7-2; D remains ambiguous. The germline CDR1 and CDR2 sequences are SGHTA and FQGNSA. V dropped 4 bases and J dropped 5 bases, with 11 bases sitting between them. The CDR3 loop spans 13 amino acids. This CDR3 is CASSYGALETQYF. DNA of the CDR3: TGTGCCAGCAGCTACGGAGCCCTCGAGACCCAGTACTTC.

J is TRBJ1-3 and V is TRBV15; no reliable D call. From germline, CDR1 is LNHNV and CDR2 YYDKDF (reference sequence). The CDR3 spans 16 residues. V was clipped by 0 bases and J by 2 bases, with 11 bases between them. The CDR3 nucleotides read TGTGCCACCAGCAGAGATGAGGAGGGTACTGGAAACACCATATATTTT. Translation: CATSRDEEGTGNTIYF.

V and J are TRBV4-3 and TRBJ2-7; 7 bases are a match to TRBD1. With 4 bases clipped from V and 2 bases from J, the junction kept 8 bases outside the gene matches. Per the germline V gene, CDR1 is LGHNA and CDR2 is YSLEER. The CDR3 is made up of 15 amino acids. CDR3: CASSLDRRKTYEQYF. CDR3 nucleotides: TGCGCCAGCAGCCTGGACAGGCGGAAGACCTACGAGCAGTACTTC.

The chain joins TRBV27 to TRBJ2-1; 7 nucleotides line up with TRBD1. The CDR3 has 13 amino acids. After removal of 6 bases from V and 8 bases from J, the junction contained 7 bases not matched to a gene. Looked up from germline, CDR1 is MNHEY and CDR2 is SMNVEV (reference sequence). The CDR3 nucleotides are TGTGCCAGCAGCCAGACAGGGCTCCATGAGCAGTTCTTC. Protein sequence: CASSQTGLHEQFF.

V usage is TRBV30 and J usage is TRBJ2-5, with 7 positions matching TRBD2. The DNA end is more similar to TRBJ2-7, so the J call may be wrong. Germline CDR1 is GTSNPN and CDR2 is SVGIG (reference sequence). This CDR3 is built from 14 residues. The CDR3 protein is CAWSVGAGVYEQYF. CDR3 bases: TGTGCCTGGAGTGTTGGGGCGGGGGTGTACGAGCAGTACTTC.

The DNA for the CDR3 is TGTGCCAGCAGCTTATCCTGGACAGGGGGCGTGGGCACTGAAGCTTTCTTT. Translation gives CASSLSWTGGVGTEAFF. The rearrangement links TRBV7-9 to TRBJ1-1; 11 nucleotides agree with TRBD1. Looked up from germline, CDR1 is SEHNR and CDR2 is FQNEAQ (reference sequence). The length of the CDR3 is 17 residues. Trimming cost V 2 bases and J 4 bases; bases outside gene matches: 9.

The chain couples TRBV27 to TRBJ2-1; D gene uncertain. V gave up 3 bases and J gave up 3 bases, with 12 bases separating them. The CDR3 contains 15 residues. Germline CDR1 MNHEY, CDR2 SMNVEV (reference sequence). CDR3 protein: CASSFTPNDYNEQFF. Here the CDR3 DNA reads TGTGCCAGCAGTTTCACCCCGAATGACTACAATGAGCAGTTCTTC.

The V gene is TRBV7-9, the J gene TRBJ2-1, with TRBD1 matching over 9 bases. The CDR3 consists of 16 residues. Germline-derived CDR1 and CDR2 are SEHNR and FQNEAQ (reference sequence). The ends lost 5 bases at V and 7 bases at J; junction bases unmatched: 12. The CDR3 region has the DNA TGTGCCAGCAGCCCGGTCGCGGGACAGGGTATGAATGAGCAGTTCTTC. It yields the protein CASSPVAGQGMNEQFF.

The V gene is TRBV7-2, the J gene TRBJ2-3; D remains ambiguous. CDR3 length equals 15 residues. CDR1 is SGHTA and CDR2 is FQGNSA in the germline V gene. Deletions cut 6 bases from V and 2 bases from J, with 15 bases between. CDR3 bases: TGTGCCAGCAGGGGTAGGTCGGGTTTCACAGATACGCAGTATTTT. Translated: CASRGRSGFTDTQYF.

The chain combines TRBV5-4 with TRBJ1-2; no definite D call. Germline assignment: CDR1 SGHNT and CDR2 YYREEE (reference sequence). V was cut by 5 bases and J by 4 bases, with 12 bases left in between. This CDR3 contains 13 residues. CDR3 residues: CASRDGLSYGYTF. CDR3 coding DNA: TGTGCCAGCAGAGATGGACTGAGCTATGGCTACACCTTC.

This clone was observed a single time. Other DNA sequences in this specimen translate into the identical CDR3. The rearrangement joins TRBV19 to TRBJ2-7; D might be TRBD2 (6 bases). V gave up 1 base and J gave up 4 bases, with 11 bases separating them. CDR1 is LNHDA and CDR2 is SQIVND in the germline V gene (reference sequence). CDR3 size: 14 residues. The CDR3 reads CASSIAGVSYEQYF. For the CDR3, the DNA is TGTGCCAGTAGTATAGCGGGAGTGAGTTACGAGCAGTACTTC. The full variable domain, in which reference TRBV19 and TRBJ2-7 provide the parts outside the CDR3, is DGGITQSPKYLFRKEGQNVTLSCEQNLNHDAMYWYRQDPGQGLRLIYYSQIVNDFQKGDIAEGYSVSREKKESFPLTVTSAQKNPTAFYLCASSIAGVSYEQYFGPGTRLTVT.

The CDR3 sequence: CASSFGTASPLRYGYTF. CDR3 in DNA: TGTGCCAGCAGCTTCGGGACAGCGAGTCCTCTGAGGTATGGCTACACCTTC. The chain has TRBV5-6 and TRBJ1-2, with 7 bases lining up with TRBD1. The CDR3 totals 17 residues. The V gene's germline CDR1 is SGHDT and CDR2 YYEEEE. The V gene end was trimmed by 2 bases and the J gene end by 5 bases; junction bases not matched to a gene: 15.

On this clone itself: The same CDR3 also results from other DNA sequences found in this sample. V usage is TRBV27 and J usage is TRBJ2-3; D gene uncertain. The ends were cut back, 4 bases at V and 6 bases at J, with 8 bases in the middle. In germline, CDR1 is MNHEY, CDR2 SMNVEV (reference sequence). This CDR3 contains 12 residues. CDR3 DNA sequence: TGTGCCAGCAGTTCCTCACTGGATACGCAGTATTTT. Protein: CASSSSLDTQYF.

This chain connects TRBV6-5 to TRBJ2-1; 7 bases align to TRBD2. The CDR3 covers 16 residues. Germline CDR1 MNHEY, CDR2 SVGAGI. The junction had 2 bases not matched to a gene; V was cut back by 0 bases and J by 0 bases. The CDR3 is CASSYSQRDSYNEQFF. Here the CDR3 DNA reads TGTGCCAGCAGTTACTCACAGCGGGACTCCTACAATGAGCAGTTCTTC.